This T cell receptor beta chain was profiled in a study of blood T cell repertoires in COVID-19. Study processing details: Reference gene primer amplification gave estimated nucleated cell counts. Here immunoSEQ multiplex PCR was the method, and the copy in TCRdb shows in-frame clones only, minus some. The V and J calls and clone size were taken over from that table, and D and trimming were inferred from the DNA. The sample has about 400,000 clones, approximately 87% seen once; the top ten hold roughly 10%. The CDR3 totals 14 residues. The V end lost 5 bases, the J end lost 3 bases, and 10 bases lay between the germline ends. Germline V gives CDR1 SEHNR, CDR2 FQNEAQ (reference sequence).

Material for sequencing was PBMCs or T cells enriched from blood (not recorded which). The chain is built from TRBV7-9 and TRBJ2-2; D is perhaps TRBD1 (5 bases). This receptor was obtained from a woman aged 45-60 years who had recovered from COVID-19. The CDR3 here is CASSPEGDTGELFF. The CDR3 bases are TGTGCCAGCAGCCCCGAAGGGGACACCGGGGAGCTGTTTTTT.